Presented here are 32 T cell receptor beta chains from one specimen sequenced in a study of T cell responses to AZD1222 COVID-19 vaccine. Sequenced by immunoSEQ multiplex PCR; TCRdb stores in-frame clones only, minus some. The sample comprises over 70,000 clones, 65% to 80% of which are singletons, and approximately 25% rests with the top ten. This sample comprised peripheral blood, obtained 28 days after the second dose of the MenACWY control vaccine. The receptors shown here come from an adult who received the MenACWY meningococcal vaccine as a control.

V and J are TRBV29-1 and TRBJ2-3; possibly TRBD2 for D (6 bases). The CDR3 is 13 amino acids. CDR1 and CDR2 from the germline V gene are SQVTM and ANQGSEA. V gave up 3 bases and J gave up 4 bases, with 11 bases separating them. In DNA form, the CDR3 reads TGCAGCGTTGACGGGCGGGAACCAGATACGCAGTATTTT. The encoded protein is CSVDGREPDTQYF.

The V call is TRBV14, the J call TRBJ2-2, with a tentative D call TRBD2 (7 bases). Trimming pared 6 bases from V and 6 bases from J, leaving 8 bases between. Germline lookup yields CDR1 SGHDN and CDR2 FVKESK. This CDR3 is built from 12 residues. CDR3: CASRGGAGELFF. CDR3 coding DNA: TGTGCCAGCAGAGGGGGGGCCGGGGAGCTGTTTTTT.

This rearrangement joins TRBV7-9 to TRBJ2-3, with 10 bases that match TRBD2. J gave up 2 bases and V 5 bases, and 7 bases lay outside the gene matches. CDR1 is SEHNR, CDR2 FQNEAQ, per germline (reference sequence). The CDR3 spans 16 residues. The CDR3 protein is CASSPLAGTLTDTQYF. DNA for the CDR3: TGTGCCAGCAGCCCACTAGCGGGGACCCTCACAGATACGCAGTATTTT.

The chain has TRBV9 and TRBJ2-2; a weak D match, TRBD2 (7 bases). The CDR3 contains 16 residues. Per germline, CDR1 SGDLS and CDR2 YYNGEE. Trimming cost V 3 bases and J 1 base, with 13 bases left between them. CDR3 residues: CASSAPGGLNTGELFF. CDR3 in DNA: TGTGCCAGCAGCGCGCCCGGGGGGCTGAACACCGGGGAGCTGTTTTTT.

V and J are TRBV10-2 and TRBJ2-1, with 8 nucleotides matching TRBD2. This CDR3 is 15 amino acids long. V shed 4 bases and J 6 bases; nucleotides not matched to a gene: 8. Germline loops: CDR1 WSHSY, CDR2 SAAADI. The CDR3 is CASSGRREVTNEQFF. The DNA of the CDR3 is TGCGCCAGCAGTGGTAGGCGGGAGGTTACCAATGAGCAGTTCTTC.

V usage is TRBV7-3 and J usage is TRBJ1-1; no clear D gene. The CDR3 has 13 amino acids. Germline lookup yields CDR1 SGHTA and CDR2 FQGTGA. Trimming stripped 3 bases from V and 2 bases from J, with 7 bases between. The CDR3 loop is CASSFDINTEAFF. As DNA, the CDR3 is TGTGCCAGCAGCTTCGACATTAACACTGAAGCTTTCTTT.

The J gene is TRBJ1-1, the V gene TRBV3-1 (or the pseudogene TRBV3-2); TRBD1 might be the D (6 bases). Trimming took 4 bases from V and 7 from J, leaving 19 bases between them. Germline values: CDR1 LGHDT, CDR2 YNNKEL (reference sequence). CDR3 length: 15 residues. The CDR3 here is CASSLWSGGRNEAFF. The CDR3 DNA sequence: TGTGCCAGCAGCCTCTGGAGCGGGGGGCGGAATGAAGCTTTCTTT.

This sequence joins TRBV11-2 and TRBJ2-3, with D perhaps matching TRBD2 (6 bases). The V end lost 5 bases, the J end lost 3 bases, and 15 bases lay between the germline ends. The CDR3 has 15 residues. Germline V CDR1 and CDR2: SGHAT, FQNNGV. The CDR3 region is CASSHPGTGTDTQYF. The CDR3 DNA reads TGTGCCAGCAGCCACCCCGGGACTGGAACAGATACGCAGTATTTT.

The chain couples TRBV27 to TRBJ1-1, with D possibly matching TRBD1 (5 bases). Trimming cost V 5 bases and J 2 bases, with 12 bases left between them. This CDR3 spans 14 amino acids. Germline V lookup: CDR1 MNHEY, CDR2 SMNVEV (reference sequence). This CDR3 is CASSPLRDNTEAFF. CDR3 coding DNA: TGTGCCAGCAGTCCACTTAGGGACAACACTGAAGCTTTCTTT.

The chain uses TRBV6-5 and TRBJ1-1; maybe TRBD1 (5 bases). Germline lookup yields CDR1 MNHEY and CDR2 SVGAGI. There are 13 residues in the CDR3. Trimming removed 7 bases from V and 1 base from J, with 10 bases in between. CDR3 sequence reads: CASKWGENTEAFF. CDR3 bases: TGTGCCAGCAAATGGGGCGAGAACACTGAAGCTTTCTTT.

This clone was seen a single time. The rearrangement links TRBV5-1 to TRBJ2-7; 8 bases are shared with TRBD1. The V and J ends lost 0 bases and 4 bases, in that order; junction bases with no gene match: 6. Germline CDR1 SGHRS, CDR2 YFSETQ. The CDR3 length is 15 residues. The CDR3 protein is CASSLEGQAVYEQYF. The CDR3 DNA sequence: TGCGCCAGCAGCTTGGAGGGACAGGCCGTGTACGAGCAGTACTTC. The full variable domain, its missing parts supplied by reference TRBV5-1 and TRBJ2-7, is KAGVTQTPRYLIKTRGQQVTLSCSPISGHRSVSWYQQTPGQGLQFLFEYFSETQRNKGNFPGRFSGRQFSNSRSEMNVSTLELGDSALYLCASSLEGQAVYEQYFGPGTRLTVT.

In DNA form, the CDR3 reads TGTGCCAGTAGTGCCAGACACTCGACCGGGGAGCTGTTTTTT. It codes for CASSARHSTGELFF. The chain is built from TRBV19 and TRBJ2-2; D gene unclear. V gave up 5 bases and J gave up 5 bases, with 12 bases separating them. The CDR3 is made up of 14 amino acids. The germline V gene has CDR1 LNHDA and CDR2 SQIVND (reference sequence).

This chain uses TRBV11-2 with TRBJ1-1; no clear D gene. In germline, CDR1 is SGHAT, CDR2 FQNNGV. This CDR3 is 13 amino acids long. Trimming took off 2 bases at V and 6 bases at J, with 10 bases between the two ends. CDR3 loop: CASSLSRLAEAFF. The CDR3 DNA reads as TGTGCCAGCAGCTTATCGCGCTTGGCTGAAGCTTTCTTT.

The CDR3 nucleotides read TGTGCCAGCGGGGGGCCTGAAGCTTTCTTT. This translates into CASGGPEAFF. The chain uses TRBV2 and TRBJ1-1; a possible D gene is TRBD1 (6 bases). CDR1 is SNHLY and CDR2 is FYNNEI in the germline V gene. There are 10 residues in the CDR3. The V gene lost 8 bases and the J gene lost 6 bases, with 7 bases spanning the gap.

The V and J genes are TRBV11-2 and TRBJ2-5; maybe TRBD2 (5 bases). Germline CDR1 SGHAT, CDR2 FQNNGV. The CDR3 runs 14 residues. V shed 0 bases and J shed 7 bases, with 12 bases lying between them. CDR3 protein: CASSLDRSEGTQYF. The CDR3 DNA is TGTGCCAGCAGCTTAGATCGGTCCGAGGGGACCCAGTACTTC.

A few counts support this clone. The V and J genes are TRBV5-1 and TRBJ2-1; weak D call: TRBD2 (6 bases). The V end was cut by 1 base, the J end by 7 bases, with 15 bases between. Germline-derived CDR1 and CDR2 are SGHRS and YFSETQ. The CDR3 runs to 15 residues. The CDR3 region is CASSLNGGNRNEQFF. CDR3 coding DNA: TGCGCCAGCAGCTTGAATGGCGGGAATCGGAATGAGCAGTTCTTC.

The chain joins TRBV5-1 to TRBJ2-5, with D perhaps matching TRBD1 or TRBD2 (5 bases each). Germline assignment: CDR1 SGHRS and CDR2 YFSETQ. V lost 3 bases to trimming and J lost 1 base, with 13 bases between them. The CDR3 is 15 residues long. As DNA, the CDR3 is TGCGCCAGCAGCTATGTCGGGACCTTCCAAGAGACCCAGTACTTC. Amino acid sequence: CASSYVGTFQETQYF.

On this clone itself: Other DNA sequences in the sample encode the same CDR3. The chain employs TRBV28 and TRBJ1-2; maybe TRBD1 (6 bases). CDR3 size: 15 residues. V was shortened by 3 bases and J by 3 bases, with 14 bases between the two germline ends. Germline V gene sequence: CDR1 MDHEN, CDR2 SYDVKM. This CDR3 reads CASSLGTGWDYGYTF. CDR3 nucleotides: TGTGCCAGCAGTTTGGGAACAGGGTGGGACTATGGCTACACCTTC.

CDR3 amino acids: CAWAAPGTSLANYGYTF. The DNA of the CDR3 is TGTGCCTGGGCTGCACCCGGGACCTCACTAGCTAACTATGGCTACACCTTC. V gene TRBV30 combines with J gene TRBJ1-2, with a possible D match to TRBD1 (5 bases). Germline-derived CDR1 and CDR2 are GTSNPN and SVGIG (reference sequence). V was pared by 5 bases and J by 0 bases, with 22 bases between. The CDR3 loop spans 17 amino acids.

The CDR3 protein is CASSSMAGLDEKLFF. CDR3 in DNA: TGTGCCAGCAGCTCCATGGCAGGGTTGGATGAAAAACTGTTTTTT. The chain couples TRBV7-9 to TRBJ1-4; D may be TRBD1 (5 bases). The ends were cut back, 4 bases at V and 6 bases at J, with 15 bases in the middle. The CDR3 spans 15 residues. Germline V gives CDR1 SEHNR, CDR2 FQNEAQ (reference sequence).

V gene TRBV5-5 combines with J gene TRBJ2-1; D is tentatively TRBD1 or TRBD2 (6 bases each). Germline lookup yields CDR1 SGHKS and CDR2 YYEKEE (reference sequence). The CDR3 is 13 amino acids. V dropped 4 bases and J dropped 4 bases, with 9 bases sitting between them. The CDR3 loop reads CASSGGLYNEQFF. The CDR3 nucleotides are TGTGCCAGCAGCGGGGGGCTTTACAATGAGCAGTTCTTC. Full variable domain (outside the CDR3, taken from reference TRBV5-5 and TRBJ2-1): DAGVTQSPTHLIKTRGQQVTLRCSPISGHKSVSWYQQVLGQGPQFIFQYYEKEERGRGNFPDRFSARQFPNYSSELNVNALLLGDSALYLCASSGGLYNEQFFGPGTRLTVL.

CDR3 protein: CASSRGLVVNEKLFF. CDR3 bases: TGTGCCAGCAGCCGTGGTCTGGTTGTCAATGAAAAACTGTTTTTT. The V and J genes are TRBV5-4 and TRBJ1-4; D unclear. This CDR3 is 15 amino acids long. Germline assignment: CDR1 SGHNT and CDR2 YYREEE (reference sequence). Trimming left V 4 bases short and J 5 bases short, with 15 bases between.

A single count supports this clone. The chain uses TRBV19 and TRBJ2-1, with D perhaps matching TRBD2 (6 bases). CDR3 length: 13 residues. Looked up from germline, CDR1 is LNHDA and CDR2 is SQIVND (reference sequence). V dropped 3 bases and J dropped 9 bases, with 12 bases sitting between them. CDR3 amino acids: CASSMGRRGEQFF. In nucleotides, the CDR3 is TGTGCCAGTAGTATGGGTAGGAGGGGTGAGCAGTTCTTC. Full variable domain (remainder filled in from reference TRBV19 and TRBJ2-1): DGGITQSPKYLFRKEGQNVTLSCEQNLNHDAMYWYRQDPGQGLRLIYYSQIVNDFQKGDIAEGYSVSREKKESFPLTVTSAQKNPTAFYLCASSMGRRGEQFFGPGTRLTVL.

The V and J genes are TRBV12-3 or TRBV12-4 and TRBJ2-1, with D possibly matching TRBD2 (5 bases). CDR3 size: 13 residues. V dropped 6 bases and J dropped 0 bases, with 6 bases sitting between them. CDR3 DNA: TGTGCCAGCAGAGGGAGCTCCTACAATGAGCAGTTCTTC. This translates into CASRGSSYNEQFF.

This clone was observed a few times. The chain combines TRBV14 with TRBJ2-7; 10 nucleotides match TRBD1. Germline-derived CDR1 and CDR2 are SGHDN and FVKESK. V trimming: 0 bases; J trimming: 2 bases; junction bases outside the gene matches: 4. CDR3 length: 16 residues. The CDR3 here is CASSQEAGTGAYEQYF. The CDR3 coding sequence is TGTGCCAGCAGCCAAGAGGCAGGGACAGGGGCCTACGAGCAGTACTTC.

V gene TRBV4-3 combines with J gene TRBJ2-1; no clear D. The germline V gene encodes CDR1 LGHNA and CDR2 YSLEER. Deletions cut 2 bases from V and 2 bases from J, with 7 bases between. The CDR3 runs 14 residues. The CDR3 sequence is CASSQTAAYNEQFF. DNA for the CDR3: TGCGCCAGCAGCCAAACGGCAGCCTACAATGAGCAGTTCTTC.

Points on this clone: This is likely a read error, given that the CDR3 carries no conserved phenylalanine or tryptophan at its end. It is unclear where the CDR3 begins or ends on the DNA, so no DNA is shown, and the CDR3 is as TCRdb lists it. This chain links TRBV7-3 with TRBJ2-3; the table gives TRBD2 as D, unverified against the DNA. Germline assignment: CDR1 SGHTA and CDR2 FQGTGA. The CDR3 totals 12 residues, both ends included. The CDR3 here is CASSSLHQIGSN.

The rearrangement links TRBV27 to TRBJ2-1, with a possible D match to TRBD2 (6 bases). The germline gives CDR1 MNHEY, CDR2 SMNVEV (reference sequence). This CDR3 comprises 13 residues. V lost 3 bases and J 5 bases, leaving 8 bases between the germline ends. The CDR3 sequence is CASSFWGDNEQFF. Here the CDR3 DNA reads TGTGCCAGCAGTTTCTGGGGGGACAATGAGCAGTTCTTC.

The chain recombines TRBV4-3 with TRBJ2-5; the match to TRBD2 covers 7 bases. The CDR3 is 15 residues long. Germline V gives CDR1 LGHNA, CDR2 YSLEER. Trimming took 5 bases from V and 7 from J; bases not matched to a gene: 13. In DNA form, the CDR3 reads TGCGCCAGCAGCTCAGTAGCGGGTCCTTCGGGGACCCAGTACTTC. Translating it yields CASSSVAGPSGTQYF.

The chain has TRBV2 and TRBJ1-2; unclear D gene. The germline CDR1 and CDR2 sequences are SNHLY and FYNNEI. V was pared by 6 bases and J by 7 bases, with 9 bases between. The CDR3 contains 11 residues. CDR3 DNA sequence: TGTGCCAGCAGAGAGGGCATTGGCTACACCTTC. This sequence encodes CASREGIGYTF.

This clone was found once. This rearrangement joins TRBV11-3 to TRBJ1-1; D not certain. Trimming cost V 5 bases and J 11 bases, with 15 bases left between them. The CDR3 has 12 residues. The germline CDR1 and CDR2 sequences are SGHNT and YENEEA. The CDR3 spells CASSLQHPGAFF. The CDR3 DNA is TGTGCCAGCAGCCTCCAACACCCCGGGGCTTTCTTT. Supplemented by reference TRBV11-3 and TRBJ1-1, the full variable domain reads EAGVVQSPRYKIIEKKQPVAFWCNPISGHNTLYWYLQNLGQGPELLIRYENEEAVDDSQLPKDRFSAERLKGVDSTLKIQPAELGDSAVYLCASSLQHPGAFFGQGTRLTVV.

CDR3 coding DNA: TGCGCCAGCAGCTTGACCCCCCGGGGGAACACCGGGGAGCTGTTTTTT. Translation: CASSLTPRGNTGELFF. The chain carries TRBV5-1 and TRBJ2-2; D possibly corresponds to TRBD2 (5 bases). Germline loops: CDR1 SGHRS, CDR2 YFSETQ. With 1 base removed from V and 1 base from J, the gap between germline ends came to 11 bases. CDR3 size: 16 residues.